One sample yielded the 14 T cell receptor beta chains listed below, sequenced in a study of cytomegalovirus exposure and HLA in healthy donors. The PCR ran on 60 Vbeta and 13 Jbeta primers. TCRdb keeps only in-frame clones here, not all; method: immunoSEQ multiplex PCR. This table holds 200,000 to 250,000 clones, more than 75% found once. Sample: PBMCs. The receptors stem from a woman in her forties in good health and CMV-seropositive.

The rearrangement links TRBV13 to TRBJ1-5; possibly TRBD1 for D (5 bases). V was shortened by 1 base and J by 3 bases, with 7 bases between the two germline ends. The CDR3 loop spans 14 amino acids. CDR1 is PRHDT and CDR2 is FYEKMQ in the germline V gene (reference sequence). The CDR3 DNA is TGTGCCAGCAGCTTAGTAGGGGCCAATCAGCCCCAGCATTTT. Translation: CASSLVGANQPQHF.

This chain links TRBV11-2 with TRBJ1-2; the D gene is possibly TRBD1 (6 bases). V gave up 1 base and J gave up 6 bases, with 15 bases separating them. Germline V gives CDR1 SGHAT, CDR2 FQNNGV. This CDR3 region has 15 residues. DNA for the CDR3: TGTGCCAGCAGCTTAGGATCGGCAGGGGTCGATGGCTACACCTTC. The encoded protein is CASSLGSAGVDGYTF.

The V call is TRBV13, the J call TRBJ2-1; tentatively, D is TRBD2 (7 bases). The V gene lost 3 bases and the J gene lost 10 bases, with 13 bases spanning the gap. Germline loops: CDR1 PRHDT, CDR2 FYEKMQ (reference sequence). CDR3 length: 13 amino acids. In DNA form, the CDR3 reads TGTGCCAGCAGCTTCGGCGGGGGCTTCGAGCAGTTCTTC. Translation: CASSFGGGFEQFF.

This clone turned up a few times. In DNA, the CDR3 is TGTGCCACCTCCCGGGACAGGGGCCACGAGCAGTACTTC. It codes for CATSRDRGHEQYF. This chain connects TRBV13 to TRBJ2-7, with 10 bases matching TRBD1. The germline gives CDR1 PRHDT, CDR2 FYEKMQ (reference sequence). CDR3 length equals 13 residues. Trimming took 10 bases from V and 5 from J; bases not matched to a gene: 8.

The rearrangement links TRBV7-9 to TRBJ1-1, with D perhaps matching TRBD1 (6 bases). The V and J ends lost 5 bases and 2 bases respectively, with 15 bases between them. This CDR3 contains 15 residues. Germline V gene sequence: CDR1 SEHNR, CDR2 FQNEAQ (reference sequence). CDR3 sequence: CASSAAQGLNTEAFF. The CDR3 region has the DNA TGTGCCAGCAGCGCGGCACAGGGATTAAACACTGAAGCTTTCTTT.

This sequence joins TRBV7-7 and TRBJ2-1; 8 nucleotides match TRBD2. There are 15 residues in the CDR3. Germline lookup yields CDR1 SSHAT and CDR2 FNYEAQ (reference sequence). V was clipped by 7 bases and J by 3 bases; unmatched bases: 8. The CDR3 spells CASIKSGGGYNEQFF. In DNA form, the CDR3 reads TGTGCCAGCATCAAAAGCGGGGGAGGCTACAATGAGCAGTTCTTC.

The chain uses TRBV29-1 and TRBJ1-2; 7 nucleotides line up with TRBD1. The CDR3 has 13 amino acids. Germline V gene sequence: CDR1 SQVTM, CDR2 ANQGSEA. The ends lost 2 bases at V and 4 bases at J; junction bases unmatched: 4. DNA of the CDR3: TGCAGCGTTGAAACGGAGGGGGCCTATGGCTACACCTTC. The encoded protein is CSVETEGAYGYTF.

The chain recombines TRBV2 with TRBJ1-1; D not resolved. The germline gives CDR1 SNHLY, CDR2 FYNNEI. Deletions cut 1 base from V and 1 base from J, with 7 bases between. This CDR3 contains 14 residues. CDR3: CASSEEMRNTEAFF. The CDR3 bases are TGTGCCAGCAGTGAAGAAATGCGGAACACTGAAGCTTTCTTT.

The chain recombines TRBV5-4 with TRBJ2-4; 7 positions agree with TRBD2. The germline gives CDR1 SGHNT, CDR2 YYREEE (reference sequence). Losses at the gene ends were 4 bases for V and 0 bases for J; bases not matched to a gene: 10. This CDR3 has 17 amino acids. The CDR3 bases are TGTGCCAGCAGCCTGGGGGACTATAGCCTAGCCAAAAACATTCAGTACTTC. Protein: CASSLGDYSLAKNIQYF.

CDR3 nucleotides: TGTGCCAGCAGCTCATCCAGCGTGGTACAGGGCGCTTACTTC. Its translation: CASSSSSVVQGAYF. The chain joins TRBV7-9 to TRBJ2-5; D is perhaps TRBD1 (6 bases). Germline CDR1 SEHNR, CDR2 FQNEAQ (reference sequence). The CDR3 sequence is 14 residues long. Trimming shortened V by 4 bases and J by 14 bases, and 23 bases separated the two germline ends.

The chain couples TRBV7-2 to TRBJ2-7; possible D gene TRBD1, 5 bases. CDR3 length: 12 amino acids. Deletions cut 5 bases from V and 2 bases from J, with 7 bases between. CDR1 is SGHTA and CDR2 is FQGNSA in the germline V gene. The CDR3 DNA is TGTGCCAGCAGCCAAGGGGCCTACGAGCAGTACTTC. Translated: CASSQGAYEQYF.

This rearrangement joins TRBV30 to TRBJ2-1; D unclear. Trimming took off 1 base at V and 6 bases at J, with 13 bases between the two ends. Per the germline V gene, CDR1 is GTSNPN and CDR2 is SVGIG (reference sequence). The CDR3 runs to 14 residues. In DNA form, the CDR3 reads TGTGCCTGGAGTGAACCCTGGCCCTCCAATGAGCAGTTCTTC. It encodes CAWSEPWPSNEQFF.

This clone occurred a few times. The V call is TRBV2, the J call TRBJ1-5; no clear D gene. The CDR3 has 15 amino acids. Trimming took off 3 bases at V and 6 bases at J, with 15 bases between the two ends. Germline CDR1 reads SNHLY; CDR2 reads FYNNEI. CDR3 protein: CASSDEGRGVQPQHF. The DNA of the CDR3 is TGTGCCAGCAGTGATGAAGGGAGAGGCGTTCAGCCCCAGCATTTT.

This chain connects TRBV19 to TRBJ2-1; D is possibly TRBD1 (5 bases). The CDR3 contains 11 residues. V gave up 6 bases and J gave up 7 bases, with 7 bases separating them. Per germline, CDR1 LNHDA and CDR2 SQIVND (reference sequence). CDR3 sequence (DNA): TGTGCCAGTAGGACAGCAAATGAGCAGTTCTTC. Translated: CASRTANEQFF. Drawing the rest from reference TRBV19 and TRBJ2-1, the complete variable domain is DGGITQSPKYLFRKEGQNVTLSCEQNLNHDAMYWYRQDPGQGLRLIYYSQIVNDFQKGDIAEGYSVSREKKESFPLTVTSAQKNPTAFYLCASRTANEQFFGPGTRLTVL.